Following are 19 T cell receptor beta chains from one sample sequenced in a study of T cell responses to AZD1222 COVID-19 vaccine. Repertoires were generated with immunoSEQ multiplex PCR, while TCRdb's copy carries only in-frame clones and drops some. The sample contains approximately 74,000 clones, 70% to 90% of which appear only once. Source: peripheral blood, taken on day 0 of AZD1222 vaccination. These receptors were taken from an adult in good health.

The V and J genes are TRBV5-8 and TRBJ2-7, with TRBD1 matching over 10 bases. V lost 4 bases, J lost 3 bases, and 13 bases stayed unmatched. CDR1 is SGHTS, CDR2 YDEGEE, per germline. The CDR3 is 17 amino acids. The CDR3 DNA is TGTGCCAGCAGCCCCGGGACAGGGGTTTCCCTGAGCTACGAGCAGTACTTC. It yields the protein CASSPGTGVSLSYEQYF.

The CDR3 loop reads CASKPGQVISPLHF. CDR3 nucleotide sequence: TGTGCCAGCAAACCGGGACAGGTGATATCACCCCTCCACTTT. This rearrangement joins TRBV27 to TRBJ1-6; 8 nucleotides match TRBD1. In germline, CDR1 is MNHEY, CDR2 SMNVEV (reference sequence). V shed 7 bases, J shed 10 bases, and the junction held 9 bases outside the gene matches. This CDR3 is 14 amino acids long.

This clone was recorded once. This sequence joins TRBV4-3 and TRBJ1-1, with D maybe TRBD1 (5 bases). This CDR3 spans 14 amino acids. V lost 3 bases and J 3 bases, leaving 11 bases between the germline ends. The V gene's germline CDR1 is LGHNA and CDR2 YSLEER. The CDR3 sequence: CASSQLGEYTEAFF. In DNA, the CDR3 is TGCGCCAGCAGCCAGTTAGGGGAGTACACTGAAGCTTTCTTT.

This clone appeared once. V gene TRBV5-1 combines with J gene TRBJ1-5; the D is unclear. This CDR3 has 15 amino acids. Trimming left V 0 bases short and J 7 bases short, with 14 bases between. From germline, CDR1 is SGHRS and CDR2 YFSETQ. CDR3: CASSLAPPGEQPQHF. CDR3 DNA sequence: TGCGCCAGCAGCTTGGCTCCCCCGGGAGAGCAGCCCCAGCATTTT.

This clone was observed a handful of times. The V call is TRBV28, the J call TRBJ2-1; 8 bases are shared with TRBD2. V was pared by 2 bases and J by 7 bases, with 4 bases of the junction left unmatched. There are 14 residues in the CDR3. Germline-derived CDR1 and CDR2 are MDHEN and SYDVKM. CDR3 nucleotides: TGTGCCAGCAGTTTAAGCGGGGGTCCGAATGAGCAGTTCTTC. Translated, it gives CASSLSGGPNEQFF.

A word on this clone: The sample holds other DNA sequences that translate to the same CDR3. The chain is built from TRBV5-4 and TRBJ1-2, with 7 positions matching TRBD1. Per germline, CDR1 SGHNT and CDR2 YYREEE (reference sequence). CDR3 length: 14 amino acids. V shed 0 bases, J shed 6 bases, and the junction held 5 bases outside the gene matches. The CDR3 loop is CASSLGQGVDGYTF. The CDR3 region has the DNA TGTGCCAGCAGCTTGGGGCAGGGGGTCGATGGCTACACCTTC.

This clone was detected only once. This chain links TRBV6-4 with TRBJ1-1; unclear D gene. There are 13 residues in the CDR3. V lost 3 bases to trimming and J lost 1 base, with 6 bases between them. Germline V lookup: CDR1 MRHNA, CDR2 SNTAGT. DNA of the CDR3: TGTGCCAGCAGTGAGATGGAGAACACTGAAGCTTTCTTT. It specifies CASSEMENTEAFF.

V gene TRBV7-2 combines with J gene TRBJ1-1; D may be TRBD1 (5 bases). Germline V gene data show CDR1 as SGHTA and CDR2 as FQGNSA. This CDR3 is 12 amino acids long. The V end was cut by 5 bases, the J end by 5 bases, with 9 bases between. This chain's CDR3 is CASSPRGTEAFF. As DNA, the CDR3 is TGTGCCAGCAGCCCTAGGGGAACTGAAGCTTTCTTT. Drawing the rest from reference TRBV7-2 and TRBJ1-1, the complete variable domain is GAGVSQSPSNKVTEKGKDVELRCDPISGHTALYWYRQSLGQGLEFLIYFQGNSAPDKSGLPSDRFSAERTGGSVSTLTIQRTQQEDSAVYLCASSPRGTEAFFGQGTRLTVV.

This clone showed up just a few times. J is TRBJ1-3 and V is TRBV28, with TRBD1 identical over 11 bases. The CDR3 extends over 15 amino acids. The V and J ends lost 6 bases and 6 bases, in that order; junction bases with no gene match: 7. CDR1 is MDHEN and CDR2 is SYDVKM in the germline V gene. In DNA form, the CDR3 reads TGTGCCAGCAGCCCCCCGGGACAGGGGGAAAACACCATATATTTT. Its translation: CASSPPGQGENTIYF.

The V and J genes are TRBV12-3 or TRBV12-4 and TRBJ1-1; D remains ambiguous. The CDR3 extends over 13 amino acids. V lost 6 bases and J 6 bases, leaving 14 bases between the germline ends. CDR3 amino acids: CASRYQVFSEAFF. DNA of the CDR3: TGTGCCAGCAGGTACCAGGTTTTTTCTGAAGCTTTCTTT.

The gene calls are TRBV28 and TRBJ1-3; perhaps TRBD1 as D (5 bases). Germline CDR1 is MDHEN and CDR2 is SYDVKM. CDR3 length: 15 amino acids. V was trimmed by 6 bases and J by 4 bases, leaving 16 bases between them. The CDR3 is CASSPGGGAGNTIYF. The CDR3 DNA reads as TGTGCCAGCAGCCCCGGTGGAGGGGCAGGAAACACCATATATTTT. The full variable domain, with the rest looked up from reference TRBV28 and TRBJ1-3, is DVKVTQSSRYLVKRTGEKVFLECVQDMDHENMFWYRQDPGLGLRLIYFSYDVKMKEKGDIPEGYSVSREKKERFSLILESASTNQTSMYLCASSPGGGAGNTIYFGEGSWLTVV.

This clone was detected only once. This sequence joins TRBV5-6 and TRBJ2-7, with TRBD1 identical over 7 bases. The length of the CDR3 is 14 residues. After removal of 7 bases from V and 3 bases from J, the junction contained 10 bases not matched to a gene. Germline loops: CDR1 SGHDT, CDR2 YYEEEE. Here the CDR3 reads CASGTGTDNYEQYF. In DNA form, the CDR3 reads TGTGCCAGCGGAACCGGGACAGATAACTACGAGCAGTACTTC.

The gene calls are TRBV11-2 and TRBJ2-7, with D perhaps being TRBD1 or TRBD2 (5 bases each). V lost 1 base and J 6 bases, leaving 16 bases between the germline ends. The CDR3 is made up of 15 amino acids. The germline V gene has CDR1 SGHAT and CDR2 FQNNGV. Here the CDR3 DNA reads TGTGCCAGCAGCTTAGTACAGAGGGTCGGGGCCGAGCAGTACTTC. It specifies CASSLVQRVGAEQYF.

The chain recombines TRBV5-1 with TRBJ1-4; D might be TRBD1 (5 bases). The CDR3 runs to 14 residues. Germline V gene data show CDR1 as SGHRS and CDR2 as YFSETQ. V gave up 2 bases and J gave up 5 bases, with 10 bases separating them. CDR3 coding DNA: TGCGCCAGCAGCTTTGGGGGTCGGAATGAAAAACTGTTTTTT. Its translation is CASSFGGRNEKLFF.

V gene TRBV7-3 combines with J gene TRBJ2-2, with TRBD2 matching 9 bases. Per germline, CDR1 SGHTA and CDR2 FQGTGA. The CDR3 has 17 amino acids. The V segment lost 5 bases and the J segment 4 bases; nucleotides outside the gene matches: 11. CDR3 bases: TGTGCCAGCAGCCCGAATGGCGGGAGGGCCGGCACCGGGGAGCTGTTTTTT. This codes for CASSPNGGRAGTGELFF.

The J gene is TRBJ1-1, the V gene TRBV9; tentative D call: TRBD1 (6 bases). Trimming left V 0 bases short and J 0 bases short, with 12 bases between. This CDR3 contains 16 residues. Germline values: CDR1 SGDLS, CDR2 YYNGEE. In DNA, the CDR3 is TGTGCCAGCAGCGTAGATTCGGACAGCATGAACACTGAAGCTTTCTTT. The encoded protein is CASSVDSDSMNTEAFF.

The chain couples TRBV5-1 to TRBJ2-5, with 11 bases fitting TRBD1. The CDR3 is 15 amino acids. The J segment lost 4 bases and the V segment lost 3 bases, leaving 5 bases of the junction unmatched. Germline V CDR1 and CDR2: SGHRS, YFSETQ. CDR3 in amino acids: CASSSGQGAGETQYF. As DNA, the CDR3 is TGCGCCAGCAGCTCCGGACAGGGGGCTGGAGAGACCCAGTACTTC.

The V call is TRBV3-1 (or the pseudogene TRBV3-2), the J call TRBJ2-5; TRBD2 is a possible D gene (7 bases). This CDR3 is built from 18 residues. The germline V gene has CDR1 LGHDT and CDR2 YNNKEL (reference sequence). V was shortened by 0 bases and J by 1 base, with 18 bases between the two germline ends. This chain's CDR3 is CASSQDSNLGGGQETQYF. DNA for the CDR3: TGTGCCAGCAGCCAAGATAGTAATCTGGGAGGGGGCCAAGAGACCCAGTACTTC.

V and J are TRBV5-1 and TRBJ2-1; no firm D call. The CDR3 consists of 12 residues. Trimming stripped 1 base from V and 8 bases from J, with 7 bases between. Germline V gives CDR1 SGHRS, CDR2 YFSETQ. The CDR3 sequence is CASSLRGDEQFF. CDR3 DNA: TGCGCCAGCAGCTTGCGAGGAGATGAGCAGTTCTTC.